The text below deals with one TCR beta chain. Using immunoSEQ multiplex PCR, the repertoire was profiled, and TCRdb retains in-frame clones only, with some absent. The sample carries 35,000 or so clones, under 85% recorded once. There are 14 residues in the CDR3. V lost 5 bases and J lost 9; bases outside the gene matches: 9. The germline V gene has CDR1 MNHEY and CDR2 SVGAGI. The data were taken from a study of OX40 agonist ivuxolimab in advanced cancers. Study-wide background: It was ivuxolimab, an agonistic anti-OX40 (CD134) antibody, that patients were treated with. A male proportion of about 80% was recorded, with mean age about 62 years and range roughly 23 to 79. Prior therapy, whether anti-PD-1, anti-PD-L1 or anti-CTLA-4, was allowed, and roughly 41% had some.

Blood sampling was done at baseline, cycle 4 day 1, and cycle 7 day 1. The sequences come from CD4+ or CD8+ T cells sorted from blood, collected in a trial of the OX40 agonist ivuxolimab. The J gene is TRBJ2-2, the V gene TRBV6-5; 7 bases are shared with TRBD1. The receptor comes from an adult with an advanced solid tumor such as melanoma, head and neck, liver or kidney cancer. The chain's CDR3 is CASSPGTAARELFF. The CDR3 coding sequence is TGTGCCAGCAGTCCCGGGACAGCAGCGCGGGAGCTGTTTTTT.